This is a list of T cell receptor beta chains from one sample in a study of Graves' ophthalmopathy and Graves' hyperthyroidism. MiXCR, run by TCRdb on the multiplex PCR reads, gives a single entry per CDR3 protein. Of roughly 500,000 distinct CDR3 sequences listed, 14% were seen once; the top ten hold about 10%. Sequenced: blood. Receptors were obtained from a woman aged 30 to 39 with Graves' ophthalmopathy. The CDR3 runs from the conserved cysteine through the conserved F or W. D genes are given only for firm matches. The listing skips clone size in some rows; elsewhere it reads once, few, many or a size class.

clone_size d_call j_call v_call cdr3_aa cdr3_nt
many NA TRBJ2-4 TRBV30 CAWKSDIKYF TGTGCCTGGAAGTCGGACATTAAGTACTTC
many TRBD2 TRBJ2-2 TRBV4-1 CASSLSRLTSGGAGELFF TGCGCCAGCAGCCTCTCGCGCTTAACTAGCGGAGGGGCCGGGGAGCTGTTTTTT
NA NA TRBJ2-4 TRBV20-1 CSASRGVIAKNIQYF TGCAGTGCTAGTCGCGGGGTCATAGCCAAAAACATTCAGTACTTC
many NA TRBJ2-5 TRBV7-2 CASRQQGDQETQYF TGTGCCAGCAGACAACAGGGAGATCAAGAGACCCAGTACTTC
many NA TRBJ1-1 TRBV19 CASSTPGGGTEAFF TGTGCCAGTAGCACCCCGGGGGGTGGCACTGAAGCTTTCTTT
many TRBD2 TRBJ2-2 TRBV24-1 CATRGTSGITGELFF TGTGCCACCAGAGGGACTAGCGGGATAACCGGGGAGCTGTTTTTT
many TRBD1 TRBJ1-1 TRBV29-1 CSASRGLNTEAFF TGCAGCGCCTCGAGGGGGCTCAACACTGAAGCTTTCTTT
many TRBD2 TRBJ2-5 TRBV12-3/TRBV12-4 CASSLGRGGTRGETQYF TGTGCCAGCAGTTTAGGGCGAGGGGGGACTAGAGGGGAGACCCAGTACTTC
many NA TRBJ2-7 TRBV28 CASSLLQGRLEQYF TGTGCCAGCAGTTTACTACAGGGGAGGCTCGAGCAGTACTTC
many NA TRBJ2-2 TRBV4-1 CASSQEDSQNTGELFF TGCGCCAGCAGCCAAGAGGACTCCCAGAACACCGGGGAGCTGTTTTTT
many TRBD2 TRBJ2-7 TRBV12-5 CASGLVLALAGGQTRLYEQYF TGTGCTAGTGGTTTGGTACTGGCCCTAGCGGGGGGGCAAACTAGGCTCTACGAGCAGTACTTC
NA NA TRBJ2-7 TRBV11-2 CASSLDSHFSYEQYF TGTGCCAGCAGCTTAGACAGTCACTTCTCCTACGAGCAGTACTTC
NA NA TRBJ1-2 TRBV28 CASSFGLGARGYTF TGTGCCAGCAGTTTTGGGTTGGGGGCGCGGGGCTACACCTTC
many NA TRBJ1-2 TRBV28 CASSWARGAGGYTF TGTGCCAGCAGTTGGGCGAGGGGGGCCGGTGGCTACACCTTC
NA NA TRBJ2-7 TRBV7-6 CASSLEGLAPGYEQYF TGTGCCAGCAGCTTAGAGGGTTTAGCGCCGGGCTACGAGCAGTACTTC
many TRBD1 TRBJ1-3 TRBV6-1 CASSEETGAGNTIYF TGTGCCAGCAGTGAAGAAACAGGGGCTGGAAACACCATATATTTT
NA NA TRBJ1-6 TRBV30 CAWNRDGGSPLHF TGTGCCTGGAACCGGGACGGCGGATCACCCCTCCACTTT
many NA TRBJ2-7 TRBV12-3/TRBV12-4 CASSYNPGYEQYF TGTGCCAGCAGTTACAATCCGGGCTACGAGCAGTACTTC
NA NA TRBJ2-7 TRBV30 CAWSPRLTYEQYF TGTGCCTGGAGCCCACGGCTTACCTACGAGCAGTACTTC
NA TRBD2 TRBJ2-5 TRBV29-1 CSAERGGETQYF TGCAGCGCTGAACGGGGGGGCGAGACCCAGTACTTC
many NA TRBJ1-6 TRBV12-3/TRBV12-4 CASSLAGPSYNSPLHF TGTGCCAGCAGCCTAGCAGGGCCCTCCTATAATTCACCCCTCCACTTT
many NA TRBJ2-7 TRBV6-1 CASLFSSRAYEQYF TGTGCCAGCCTATTCTCGTCCAGGGCATACGAGCAGTACTTC
many TRBD1 TRBJ1-2 TRBV15 CATSRDRQGGGYTF TGTGCCACCAGCAGAGATCGACAGGGCGGGGGCTACACCTTC
many TRBD1 TRBJ1-2 TRBV7-9 CASSLQGAPRYGYTF TGTGCCAGCAGCTTGCAGGGGGCGCCCCGCTATGGCTACACCTTC
many TRBD2 TRBJ2-4 TRBV7-8 CASSRLAGTANIQYF TGTGCCAGCAGCCGCCTAGCGGGGACCGCAAACATTCAGTACTTC
many TRBD2 TRBJ2-5 TRBV30 CACAGGYQETQYF TGTGCCTGTGCGGGGGGGTACCAAGAGACCCAGTACTTC
many NA TRBJ1-3 TRBV28 CASSVERGGNTIYF TGTGCCAGCAGTGTTGAGAGGGGTGGAAACACCATATATTTT
many NA TRBJ2-7 TRBV20-1 CSARKRTAYEQYF TGCAGTGCTAGGAAGCGGACGGCCTACGAGCAGTACTTC
many TRBD1 TRBJ1-5 TRBV28 CASSRTGLNQPQHF TGTGCCAGCAGTCGGACAGGGTTAAACCAGCCCCAGCATTTT
many NA TRBJ2-5 TRBV15 CATSRDRAQETQYF TGTGCCACCAGCAGAGATCGAGCACAAGAGACCCAGTACTTC
many NA TRBJ2-6 TRBV11-1 CASSLVLTEPSSGANVLTF TGTGCCAGCAGCTTAGTTTTGACAGAGCCCTCTTCTGGGGCCAACGTCCTGACTTTC
many NA TRBJ1-2 TRBV28 CASSFPPGRVGYGYTF TGTGCCAGCAGTTTTCCCCCCGGTAGGGTGGGCTATGGCTACACCTTC